The 5 T cell receptor beta chains below all came from one sample that was sequenced in a study of neurological immune-mediated disorders. MiXCR, applied by TCRdb to the 5' RACE reads, yields one record per CDR3 protein. The sample contains tens of thousands of distinct CDR3 sequences, roughly an eighth of which appear only once. The specimen was PBMCs. These receptors were taken from a woman in her sixties with HTLV-1-associated myelopathy (HAM/TSP).

In this sample, this clonotype turned up many times. The chain uses TRBV18 and TRBJ1-1; no definite D call. The CDR3 totals 13 residues. V was clipped by 2 bases and J by 3 bases, with 7 bases between them. CDR1 and CDR2 (germline): KGHSH, LQKENI. The CDR3 reads CASSPSPDTEAFF. CDR3 coding DNA: TGTGCCAGCTCACCAAGCCCGGACACTGAAGCTTTCTTT.

This clonotype was observed at least ten times. The rearrangement uses TRBV6-5 and TRBJ2-2, with 7 bases identical to TRBD2. V shed 6 bases, J shed 7 bases, and the junction held 5 bases outside the gene matches. From germline, CDR1 is MNHEY and CDR2 SVGAGI. This CDR3 region has 13 residues. Written as DNA, the CDR3 is TGTGCCAGCAGCTCACCGGGGGGCGGGGAGCTGTTTTTT. Residues: CASSSPGGGELFF.

In its sample, this clonotype is large. The rearrangement uses TRBV21-1 and TRBJ1-2; the D call of TRBD1 is as the table states it, not checked on the DNA. TRBV21-1 is marked as a pseudogene. This CDR3 is 17 amino acids long. The CDR3 spells CASSDNEDSLPYYGYTF. CDR3 DNA sequence: TGTGCCAGCAGCGATAATGAGGACTCCCTTCCCTATTATGGCTACACCTTC.

Comments on this clonotype: A single base separates this from a much larger clone, so it may be a read error. The V and J genes are TRBV7-9 and TRBJ2-5, with TRBD1 identical over 8 bases. The germline gives CDR1 SEHNR, CDR2 FQNEAQ (reference sequence). The CDR3 loop spans 16 amino acids. V gave up 5 bases and J gave up 2 bases; unmatched junction bases: 10. The CDR3 nucleotides read TGTGCCAGCAGCCTCTTCGGGACAGGCCTTCAAGAGACCCAGTACTTC. Translated: CASSLFGTGLQETQYF.

This clonotype was seen repeatedly, ten times or more. This chain connects TRBV12-3 or TRBV12-4 to TRBJ1-2; TRBD1 is a possible D gene (5 bases). This CDR3 has 16 amino acids. The V gene lost 5 bases and the J gene lost 4 bases, with 20 bases spanning the gap. The CDR3: CASSPAAGANRYGYTF. Written as DNA, the CDR3 is TGTGCCAGCAGTCCCGCGGCCGGGGCTAATCGCTATGGCTACACCTTC.